A selection of T cell receptor beta chains follows, all from one sample in a study of blood T cell repertoires in COVID-19. The table came from immunoSEQ multiplex PCR; TCRdb's copy has only in-frame clones and leaves some out. The profile shows fewer than 200,000 clones, around 87% of them singletons. Sample: peripheral blood. The receptors shown here come from a man aged 40-50 years with active or convalescent COVID-19. CDR3s include the opening cysteine and the closing phenylalanine or tryptophan. Fields, in order: V gene, clone size, J gene, D gene, CDR3 DNA, CDR3 protein. D genes are given only for firm matches. Where a row states a size, it is once, few, many or the class of an expanded clone; other rows omit it.

TRBV18	-	TRBJ1-2	-	TGTGCCAGCTCGCAGGGTCCCAACTATGGCTACACCTTC	CASSQGPNYGYTF
TRBV27	-	TRBJ1-6	-	TGTGCCAGCAGAACCCTTTTAGGGGGAGACTCACCCCTCCACTTT	CASRTLLGGDSPLHF
TRBV7-9	-	TRBJ1-6	TRBD1	TGTGCCAGCAGCTTAACCGGACAGGGCAATTCACCCCTCCACTTT	CASSLTGQGNSPLHF
TRBV25-1	once	TRBJ2-3	-	TGTGCCAGCAGCGGAGATTCCACAGATACGCAGTATTTT	CASSGDSTDTQYF
TRBV6-2/TRBV6-3	-	TRBJ1-2	TRBD1	TGTGCCAGCAGTTTCAGGGGGTCGGAGGGCTACACCTTC	CASSFRGSEGYTF
TRBV5-5	-	TRBJ2-7	TRBD1	TGTGCCAGCAGCGAGACAGGGAGTCGCGAGCAGTACTTC	CASSETGSREQYF
TRBV5-4	-	TRBJ2-7	-	TGTGCCAGCAGCCCCGAGGACACCGACGAGCAGTACTTC	CASSPEDTDEQYF
TRBV10-2	-	TRBJ2-3	TRBD1	TGCGCCAGCAAAGATGGGACAGGGCAGGTACTAGATACGCAGTATTTT	CASKDGTGQVLDTQYF
TRBV5-1	-	TRBJ2-5	TRBD2	TGCGCCAGCAGCCGTTTGAGCGGGGTACAAGAGACCCAGTACTTC	CASSRLSGVQETQYF
TRBV28	-	TRBJ2-2	TRBD1	TGTGCCAGCACCCTGGGACAGGGATATACCGGGGAGCTGTTTTTT	CASTLGQGYTGELFF
TRBV30	-	TRBJ1-2	TRBD1	TGTGCCTGGAGTCTTGGAGGGGGCATTGGATATGGCTACACCTTC	CAWSLGGGIGYGYTF
TRBV9	-	TRBJ2-2	TRBD2	TGTGCCAGCAGCGAGCGGGAGCGGGGGGGCCTGGGAGCCGGGGAGCTGTTTTTT	CASSERERGGLGAGELFF
TRBV30	-	TRBJ2-7	-	TGTGCCTGGAGTGCCCGGGGTTTAGGGACTGTGTCTTACGAGCAGTACTTC	CAWSARGLGTVSYEQYF
TRBV5-6	-	TRBJ1-4	-	TGTGCCAGCAGCCTCGGGGACTATAATGAAAAACTGTTTTTT	CASSLGDYNEKLFF
TRBV5-5	-	TRBJ1-2	TRBD1	TGTGCCAGCAGCTTCAAACAGGGGGTTGTCTATGGCTACACCTTC	CASSFKQGVVYGYTF
TRBV29-1	-	TRBJ1-1	-	TGCAGCGTTGAGGAGGTCGCTGCCACTGAAGCTTTCTTT	CSVEEVAATEAFF
TRBV19	-	TRBJ2-7	-	TGTGCCAGTAGTTTTCAGGACAGCCACTACGAGCAGTACTTC	CASSFQDSHYEQYF
TRBV5-1	few	TRBJ2-7	TRBD2	TGCGCCAGCAGCACCTCTAGCGGGGGCCCTCGGGAGCAGTACTTC	CASSTSSGGPREQYF
TRBV7-3	-	TRBJ2-3	TRBD2	TGTGCCAGCAGCTCCGTAGCGGGGGGGCCCACAGATACGCAGTATTTT	CASSSVAGGPTDTQYF
TRBV7-2	-	TRBJ2-6	TRBD1	TGTGCCAGCAGCTTGGCCGGGACAGGGTTTGGGGCCAACGTCCTGACTTTC	CASSLAGTGFGANVLTF
TRBV19	once	TRBJ1-5	-	TGTGCCAGTAGTATTTCCCAGGGAAGGAATCAGCCCCAGCATTTT	CASSISQGRNQPQHF
TRBV27	-	TRBJ1-5	-	TGTGCCAGCAGGCGGGCAGAAACCCTTCAGCCCCAGCATTTT	CASRRAETLQPQHF
TRBV19	-	TRBJ1-1	TRBD1	TGTGCCACCCGAAACAGGGGGAACACTGAAGCTTTCTTT	CATRNRGNTEAFF
TRBV28	-	TRBJ1-1	-	TGTGCCAGCAGTTCACGACTCTTCACTGAAGCTTTCTTT	CASSSRLFTEAFF
TRBV19	-	TRBJ1-1	-	TGTGCCAGTAACCAGGGAAGTACTGAAGCTTTCTTT	CASNQGSTEAFF
TRBV27	few	TRBJ2-1	-	TGTGCCAGCAGTCCCAGATTCAATGAGCAGTTCTTC	CASSPRFNEQFF
TRBV15	-	TRBJ2-6	-	TGTGCCACCAGCAGCGCAGGTACCGGGGCCAACGTCCTGACTTTC	CATSSAGTGANVLTF
TRBV30	-	TRBJ2-7	TRBD1	TGTGCCTGGAGTGGAGGGGGGACAGGGTGGTACGAGCAGTACTTC	CAWSGGGTGWYEQYF
TRBV5-5	once	TRBJ1-4	TRBD1	TGTGCCAGCAGCCTAGGACCGGGACAGGTTCCTAATGAAAAACTGTTTTTT	CASSLGPGQVPNEKLFF
TRBV30	-	TRBJ2-3	-	TGTGCCTGGAATCAGGGAACTAGCACAGATACGCAGTATTTT	CAWNQGTSTDTQYF
TRBV2	-	TRBJ1-2	TRBD1	TGTGCCAGCAGAAGGGGACAGGACTATGGCTACACCTTC	CASRRGQDYGYTF
TRBV6-1	once	TRBJ2-3	TRBD1	TGTGCCAGCAGTGAAGAAAGGGGGCTCACAGATACGCAGTATTTT	CASSEERGLTDTQYF
TRBV11-2	-	TRBJ2-1	TRBD2	TGTGCCAGCAGCCGGCGGGGGGACATCTACAATGAGCAGTTCTTC	CASSRRGDIYNEQFF
TRBV6-5	-	TRBJ2-7	-	TGTGCCAGCAGGGGACATTCCGATGCCTACGAGCAGTACTTC	CASRGHSDAYEQYF
TRBV5-4	-	TRBJ1-1	TRBD1	TGTGCCAGCAGCCTAGACAGGGCTCCGGTAGCTTTCTTT	CASSLDRAPVAFF
TRBV7-9	-	TRBJ1-2	TRBD1	TGTGCCAGCAGCTTAGTGTCCCGGACAGGGAATGGCTACACCTTC	CASSLVSRTGNGYTF
TRBV30	-	TRBJ1-4	-	TGTGCCTGGAGGTCAGGGCGGGGAAATAATGAAAAACTGTTTTTT	CAWRSGRGNNEKLFF
TRBV12-3/TRBV12-4	-	TRBJ1-5	-	TGTGCCAGCAGTTTATTAGGGGATCAGCCCCAGCATTTT	CASSLLGDQPQHF
TRBV18	-	TRBJ2-7	-	TGTGCCAGCTCGCACGCCAGGTCTTCCTACGAGCAGTACTTC	CASSHARSSYEQYF
TRBV28	-	TRBJ1-2	TRBD1	TGTGCCAGCAGTTCGTTATTGACAGGGACGGAGCTAAACTATGGCTACACCTTC	CASSSLLTGTELNYGYTF
TRBV9	-	TRBJ2-1	TRBD2	TGTGCCAGCAGCTCCGGGGGGTCGGGGTACAATGAGCAGTTCTTC	CASSSGGSGYNEQFF
TRBV6-1	few	TRBJ1-6	-	TGTGCCAGCAGTGACGGGGGCTATAATTCACCCCTCCACTTT	CASSDGGYNSPLHF
TRBV7-6	-	TRBJ2-2	-	TGTGCCAGCAGCTTAGCCCTACGGGGGAGGAACACCGGGGAGCTGTTTTTT	CASSLALRGRNTGELFF
TRBV30	-	TRBJ2-5	TRBD2	TGTGCCTGGAGTCCCGGGACTAGTGAGACCCAGTACTTC	CAWSPGTSETQYF
TRBV27	-	TRBJ1-5	-	TGTGCCAGCAGTCTAGTGTGGGGAGGCCAGCCCCAGCATTTT	CASSLVWGGQPQHF
TRBV21-1	-	TRBJ2-1	-	TGTGCCAGCAGCAAAAGGGCTTCGGGACAGGGGAAGTTCTTC	CASSKRASGQGKFF
TRBV6-2/TRBV6-3	few	TRBJ2-7	TRBD2	TGTGCCAGCAGTCGCTTGACTAGCGACGAGCAGTACTTC	CASSRLTSDEQYF
TRBV21-1	-	TRBJ1-1	-	TGTGCCAGCAGCTCCAGGGCTTTTAGGTCTATTTCTGAAGCTTTCTTT	CASSSRAFRSISEAFF
TRBV7-9	-	TRBJ1-4	-	TGTGCCAGCAGCGGCCGGGTCCTTAATGAAAAACTGTTTTTT	CASSGRVLNEKLFF
TRBV27	-	TRBJ2-2	-	TGTGCCAGCTCCCGAGGGAGGATAACCGGGGAGCTGTTTTTT	CASSRGRITGELFF
TRBV6-5	-	TRBJ1-1	TRBD1	TGTGCCAGCAGACGTGGACAGGGTATATCGAAGATTGCTTTCTTT	CASRRGQGISKIAFF
TRBV3-1/TRBV3-2	-	TRBJ1-1	-	TGTGCCAGCAGCCGAGGAGGGGACACTGAAGCTTTCTTT	CASSRGGDTEAFF